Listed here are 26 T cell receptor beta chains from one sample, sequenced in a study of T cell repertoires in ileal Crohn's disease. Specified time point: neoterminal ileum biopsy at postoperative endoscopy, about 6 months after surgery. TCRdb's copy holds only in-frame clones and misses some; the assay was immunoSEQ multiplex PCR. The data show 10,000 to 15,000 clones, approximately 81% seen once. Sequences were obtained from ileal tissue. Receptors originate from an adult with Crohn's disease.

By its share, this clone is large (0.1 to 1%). The CDR3 protein is CASSGRNQETQYF. In nucleotides, the CDR3 is TGTGCCAGCAGCGGGCGAAACCAAGAGACCCAGTACTTC. The chain joins TRBV5-5 to TRBJ2-5, with unresolved D. This CDR3 region has 13 residues. The V end was cut by 4 bases, the J end by 0 bases, with 7 bases between. Per germline, CDR1 SGHKS and CDR2 YYEKEE (reference sequence).

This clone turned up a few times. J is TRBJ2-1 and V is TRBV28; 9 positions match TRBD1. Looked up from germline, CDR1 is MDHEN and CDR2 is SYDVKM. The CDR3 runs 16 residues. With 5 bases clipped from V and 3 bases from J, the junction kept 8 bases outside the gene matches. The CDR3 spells CASSPSGTGNYNEQFF. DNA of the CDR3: TGTGCCAGCAGTCCCTCGGGGACAGGGAACTACAATGAGCAGTTCTTC.

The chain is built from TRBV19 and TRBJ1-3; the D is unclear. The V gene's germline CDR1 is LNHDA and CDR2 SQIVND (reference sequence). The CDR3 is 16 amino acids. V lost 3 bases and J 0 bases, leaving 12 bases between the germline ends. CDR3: CASSIPLLSSGNTIYF. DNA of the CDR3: TGTGCCAGTAGTATCCCTCTCTTGAGCTCTGGAAACACCATATATTTT.

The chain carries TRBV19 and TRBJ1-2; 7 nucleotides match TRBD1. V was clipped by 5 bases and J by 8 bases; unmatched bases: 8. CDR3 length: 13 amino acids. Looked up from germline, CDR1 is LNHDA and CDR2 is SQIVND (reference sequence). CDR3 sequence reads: CASSLQGFWGYTF. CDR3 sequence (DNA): TGTGCCAGTAGTCTACAGGGGTTTTGGGGCTACACCTTC.

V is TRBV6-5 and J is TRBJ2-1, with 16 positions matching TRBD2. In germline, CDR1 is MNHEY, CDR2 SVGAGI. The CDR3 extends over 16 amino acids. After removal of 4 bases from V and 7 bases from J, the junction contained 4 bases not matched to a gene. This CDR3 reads CASSWGLAGGGNEQFF. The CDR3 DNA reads TGTGCCAGCAGTTGGGGACTAGCGGGAGGGGGGAATGAGCAGTTCTTC.

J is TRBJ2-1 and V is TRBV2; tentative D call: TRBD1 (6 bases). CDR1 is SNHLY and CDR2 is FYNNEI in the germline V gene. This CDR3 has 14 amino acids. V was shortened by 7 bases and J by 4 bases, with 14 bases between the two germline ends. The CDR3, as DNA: TGTGCCAGCACCAAATCCGGACAGTACAATGAGCAGTTCTTC. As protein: CASTKSGQYNEQFF. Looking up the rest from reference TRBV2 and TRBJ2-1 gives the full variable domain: EPEVTQTPSHQVTQMGQEVILRCVPISNHLYFYWYRQILGQKVEFLVSFYNNEISEKSEIFDDQFSVERPDGSNFTLKIRSTKLEDSAMYFCASTKSGQYNEQFFGPGTRLTVL.

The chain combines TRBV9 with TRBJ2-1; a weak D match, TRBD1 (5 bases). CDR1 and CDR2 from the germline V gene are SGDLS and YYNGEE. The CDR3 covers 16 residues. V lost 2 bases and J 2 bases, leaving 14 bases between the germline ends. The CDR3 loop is CASSVAQEITYNEQFF. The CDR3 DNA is TGTGCCAGCAGCGTGGCACAGGAGATTACCTACAATGAGCAGTTCTTC.

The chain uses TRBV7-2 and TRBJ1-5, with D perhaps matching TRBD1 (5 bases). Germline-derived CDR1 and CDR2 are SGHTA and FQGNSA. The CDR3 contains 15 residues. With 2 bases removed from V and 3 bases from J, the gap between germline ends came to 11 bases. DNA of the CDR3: TGTGCCAGCAGCTTATCCCGACAGTCCAATCAGCCCCAGCATTTT. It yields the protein CASSLSRQSNQPQHF.

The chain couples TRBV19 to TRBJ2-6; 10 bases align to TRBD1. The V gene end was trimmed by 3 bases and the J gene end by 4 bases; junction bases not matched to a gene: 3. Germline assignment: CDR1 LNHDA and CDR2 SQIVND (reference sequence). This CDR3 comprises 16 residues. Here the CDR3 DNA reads TGTGCCAGTAGTATGGGACAGGGGACCGGGGCCAACGTCCTGACTTTC. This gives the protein CASSMGQGTGANVLTF.

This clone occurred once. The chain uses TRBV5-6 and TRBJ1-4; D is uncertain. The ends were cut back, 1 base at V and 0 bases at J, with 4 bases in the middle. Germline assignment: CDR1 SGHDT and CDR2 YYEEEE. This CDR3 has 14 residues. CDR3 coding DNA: TGTGCCAGCAGCTTGTATACAACTAATGAAAAACTGTTTTTT. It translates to CASSLYTTNEKLFF.

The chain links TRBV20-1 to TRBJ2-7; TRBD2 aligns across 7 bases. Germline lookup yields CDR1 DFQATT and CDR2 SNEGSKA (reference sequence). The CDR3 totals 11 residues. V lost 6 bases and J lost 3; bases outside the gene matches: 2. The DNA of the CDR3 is TGCAGTGCGAGGGACTACTACGAGCAGTACTTC. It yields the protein CSARDYYEQYF.

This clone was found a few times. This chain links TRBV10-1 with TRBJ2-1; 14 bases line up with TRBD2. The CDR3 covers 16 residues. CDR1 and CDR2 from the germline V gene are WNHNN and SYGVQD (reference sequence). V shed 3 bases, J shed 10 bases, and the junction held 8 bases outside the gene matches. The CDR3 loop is CASSDPGLAGVREQFF. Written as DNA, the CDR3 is TGCGCCAGCAGTGATCCGGGACTAGCGGGAGTAAGAGAGCAGTTCTTC.

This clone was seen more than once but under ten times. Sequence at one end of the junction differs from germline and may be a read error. The CDR3 here is CASSEGALSGYTF. Here the CDR3 DNA reads TGTGCCAGCAGCGAAGGGGCCTTATCAGGCTACACCTTC. The V and J genes are TRBV2 and TRBJ1-2, with D possibly TRBD1 on 5 matching bases. The CDR3 totals 13 residues. The germline V gene encodes CDR1 SNHLY and CDR2 FYNNEI.

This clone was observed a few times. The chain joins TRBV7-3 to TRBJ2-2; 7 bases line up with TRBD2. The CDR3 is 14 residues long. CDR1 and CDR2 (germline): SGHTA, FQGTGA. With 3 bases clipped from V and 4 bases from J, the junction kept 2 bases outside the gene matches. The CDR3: CASSLGGGTGELFF. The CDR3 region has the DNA TGTGCCAGCAGCTTGGGGGGGGGCACCGGGGAGCTGTTTTTT. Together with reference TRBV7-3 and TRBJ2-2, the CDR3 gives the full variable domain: GAGVSQTPSNKVTEKGKYVELRCDPISGHTALYWYRQSLGQGPEFLIYFQGTGAADDSGLPNDRFFAVRPEGSVSTLKIQRTERGDSAVYLCASSLGGGTGELFFGEGSRLTVL.

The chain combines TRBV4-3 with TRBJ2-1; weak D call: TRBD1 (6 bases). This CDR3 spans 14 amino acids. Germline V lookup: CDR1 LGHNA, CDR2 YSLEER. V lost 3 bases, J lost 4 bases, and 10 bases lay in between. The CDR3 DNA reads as TGCGCCAGCAGCCAGGGGGCGCCGTACAATGAGCAGTTCTTC. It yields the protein CASSQGAPYNEQFF.

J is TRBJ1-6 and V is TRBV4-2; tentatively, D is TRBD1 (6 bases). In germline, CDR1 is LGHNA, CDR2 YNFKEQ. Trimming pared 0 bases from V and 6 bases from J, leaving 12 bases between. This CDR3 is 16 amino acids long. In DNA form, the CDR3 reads TGTGCCAGCAGCCAAGAGGTTCAGGGGCTTAATTCACCCCTCCACTTT. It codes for CASSQEVQGLNSPLHF.

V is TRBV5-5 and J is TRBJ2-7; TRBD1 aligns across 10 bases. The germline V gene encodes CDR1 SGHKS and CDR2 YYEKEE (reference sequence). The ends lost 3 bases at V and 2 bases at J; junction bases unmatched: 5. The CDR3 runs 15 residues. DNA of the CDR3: TGTGCCAGCAGCTGGGGACAGGGGAGCACCTACGAGCAGTACTTC. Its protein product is CASSWGQGSTYEQYF.

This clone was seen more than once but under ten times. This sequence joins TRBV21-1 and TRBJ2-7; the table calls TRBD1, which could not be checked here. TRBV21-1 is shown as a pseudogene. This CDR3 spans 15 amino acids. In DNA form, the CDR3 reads TGTGCCAGCAGCAAAGGGGGCTGGGGGCCGGGCGAGCAGTACTTC. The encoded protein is CASSKGGWGPGEQYF.

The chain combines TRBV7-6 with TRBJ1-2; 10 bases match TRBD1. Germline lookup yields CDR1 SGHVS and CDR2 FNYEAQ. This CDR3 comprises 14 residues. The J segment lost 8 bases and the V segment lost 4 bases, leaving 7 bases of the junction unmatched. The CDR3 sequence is CASSSRQGAAGYTF. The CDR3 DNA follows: TGTGCCAGCAGCTCGAGACAGGGGGCAGCCGGCTACACCTTC.

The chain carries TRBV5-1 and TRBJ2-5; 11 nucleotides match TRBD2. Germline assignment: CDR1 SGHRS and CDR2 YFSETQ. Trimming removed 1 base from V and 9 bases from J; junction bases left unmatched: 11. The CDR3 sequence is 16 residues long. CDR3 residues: CASSLSGSSGGMAQYF. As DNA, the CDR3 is TGCGCCAGCAGCTTGTCTGGGTCTAGCGGGGGGATGGCCCAGTACTTC. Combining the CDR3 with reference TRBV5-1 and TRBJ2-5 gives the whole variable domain KAGVTQTPRYLIKTRGQQVTLSCSPISGHRSVSWYQQTPGQGLQFLFEYFSETQRNKGNFPGRFSGRQFSNSRSEMNVSTLELGDSALYLCASSLSGSSGGMAQYFGPGTRLLVL.

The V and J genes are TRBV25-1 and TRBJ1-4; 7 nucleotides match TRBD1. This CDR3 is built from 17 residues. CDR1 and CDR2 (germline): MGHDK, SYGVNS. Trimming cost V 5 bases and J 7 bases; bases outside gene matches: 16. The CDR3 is CASSLRERRGPSEKLFF. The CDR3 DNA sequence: TGTGCCAGCAGTCTCCGGGAGCGGAGGGGGCCTAGTGAAAAACTGTTTTTT.

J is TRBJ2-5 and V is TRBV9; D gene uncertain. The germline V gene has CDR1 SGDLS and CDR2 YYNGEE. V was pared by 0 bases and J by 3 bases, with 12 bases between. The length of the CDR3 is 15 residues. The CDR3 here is CASSVEASRKETQYF. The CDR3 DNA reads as TGTGCCAGCAGCGTAGAGGCTAGTCGGAAAGAGACCCAGTACTTC.

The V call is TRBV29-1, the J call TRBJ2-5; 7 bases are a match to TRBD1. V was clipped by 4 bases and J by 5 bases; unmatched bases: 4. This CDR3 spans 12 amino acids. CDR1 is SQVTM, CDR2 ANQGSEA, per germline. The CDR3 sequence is CSVGTGVETQYF. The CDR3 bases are TGCAGCGTTGGGACAGGAGTGGAGACCCAGTACTTC.

The CDR3 coding sequence is TGTGCCAGCAGCTCCAGACTAGTCTCTAGCACAGATACGCAGTATTTT. Its translation: CASSSRLVSSTDTQYF. This sequence joins TRBV27 and TRBJ2-3, with D possibly being TRBD2 (6 bases). The CDR3 length is 16 residues. The V gene lost 6 bases and the J gene lost 0 bases, with 16 bases spanning the gap. Germline loops: CDR1 MNHEY, CDR2 SMNVEV (reference sequence).

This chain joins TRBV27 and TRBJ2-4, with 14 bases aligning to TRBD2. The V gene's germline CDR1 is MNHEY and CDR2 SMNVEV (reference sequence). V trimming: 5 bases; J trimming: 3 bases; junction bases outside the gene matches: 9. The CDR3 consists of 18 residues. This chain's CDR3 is CASSLRLAGGLGKNIQYF. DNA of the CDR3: TGTGCCAGCAGTCTTAGACTAGCGGGGGGGCTGGGCAAAAACATTCAGTACTTC.

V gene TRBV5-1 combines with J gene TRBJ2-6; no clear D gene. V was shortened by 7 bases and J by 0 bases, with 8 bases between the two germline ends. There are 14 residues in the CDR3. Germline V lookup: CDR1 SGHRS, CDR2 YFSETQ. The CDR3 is CASLEFSGANVLTF. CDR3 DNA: TGCGCCAGCCTCGAGTTCTCTGGGGCCAACGTCCTGACTTTC.